A selection of T cell receptor beta chains follows, all from one sample in a study of T-cell reconstitution after alpha-beta-depleted transplantation in children. TCRdb reprocessed the PCR reads with MiXCR, giving one entry per CDR3 protein. The repertoire has a few hundred thousand distinct CDR3 sequences, about 16% of them found once; the top ten carry about 3.1%. The sample in question was PBMCs from the stem cell graft donor, obtained from the stem cell graft. These receptor sequences come from a human donor who donated a stem cell graft to a child with acute lymphoblastic leukemia. CDR3s include the opening cysteine and the closing phenylalanine or tryptophan. A D gene is named only where the DNA matches it firmly. A clone size is listed for some rows: how often the clone was seen (once, few, many), or a class if it is expanded.

v_gene,abundance,j_gene,d_gene,CDR3nt,CDR3aa
TRBV7-9,few,TRBJ1-2,NA,TGTGCCAGCAGCTCCGAAGGAGGTTATGGCTACACCTTC,CASSSEGGYGYTF
TRBV7-9,NA,TRBJ2-5,NA,TGTGCCAGCAGCCCCGAGGCCGTAGAGACCCAGTACTTC,CASSPEAVETQYF
TRBV4-1,NA,TRBJ2-5,NA,TGCGCCAGCAGCCAAGGACGGTTTCAAGAGACCCAGTACTTC,CASSQGRFQETQYF
TRBV6-1,few,TRBJ2-5,TRBD1,TGTGCCAGCAGCCGGGACAGGGGCCTTCAAGAGACCCAGTACTTC,CASSRDRGLQETQYF
TRBV3-1,NA,TRBJ2-7,TRBD1,TGTGCCAGCAGCCTCTACCACAGGGGGCTTAACCACGAGCAGTACTTC,CASSLYHRGLNHEQYF
TRBV12-3/TRBV12-4,few,TRBJ1-2,NA,TGTGCCAGCACCACCGGGGGTTACGGCTACACCTTC,CASTTGGYGYTF
TRBV27,many,TRBJ2-1,NA,TGTGCCAGCAGTTTGGGCAGTTTAGTTTACAATGAGCAGTTCTTC,CASSLGSLVYNEQFF
TRBV10-2,few,TRBJ2-7,TRBD1,TGCGCCACCCGACAGGGGGCTATTTACGAGCAGTACTTC,CATRQGAIYEQYF
TRBV25-1,few,TRBJ1-1,NA,TGTGCCAGCAGTGAAGGGGGGGGAGACTCGGCTTTCTTT,CASSEGGGDSAFF
TRBV5-1,NA,TRBJ2-3,TRBD2,TGCGCCAGCAGTCACGGGACTAGCGACACAGATACGCAGTATTTT,CASSHGTSDTDTQYF
TRBV7-3,few,TRBJ2-1,NA,TGTGCCAGCAGCTTAAACCCCCCTGAGCAGTTCTTC,CASSLNPPEQFF
TRBV5-1,few,TRBJ1-5,NA,TGCGCCAGCAGCGCCAAACAGGGTTTCAGCAATCAGCCCCAGCATTTT,CASSAKQGFSNQPQHF
TRBV7-9,NA,TRBJ1-6,NA,TGTGCCAGCAGCTCCGTTCCGGGACGGCCTAATTCACCCCTCCACTTT,CASSSVPGRPNSPLHF
TRBV20-1,NA,TRBJ2-5,NA,TGCAGTGCTAGGGGGACGCTAGGCCCCCGGATCACAAGGGAGACCCAGTACTTC,CSARGTLGPRITRETQYF
TRBV2,NA,TRBJ2-1,TRBD2,TGTACCTGCAGTTCGGGACTAGCGGGAGCCCTTAGCTACAATGAGCAGTTCTTC,CTCSSGLAGALSYNEQFF
TRBV27,once,TRBJ2-1,NA,TGTGCCAGCAGTTCCCTACCTTACAATGAGCAGTTCTTC,CASSSLPYNEQFF
TRBV20-1,NA,TRBJ2-4,NA,TGCAGTGCGTTCGAGGTAGCCAAAAACATTCAGTACTTC,CSAFEVAKNIQYF